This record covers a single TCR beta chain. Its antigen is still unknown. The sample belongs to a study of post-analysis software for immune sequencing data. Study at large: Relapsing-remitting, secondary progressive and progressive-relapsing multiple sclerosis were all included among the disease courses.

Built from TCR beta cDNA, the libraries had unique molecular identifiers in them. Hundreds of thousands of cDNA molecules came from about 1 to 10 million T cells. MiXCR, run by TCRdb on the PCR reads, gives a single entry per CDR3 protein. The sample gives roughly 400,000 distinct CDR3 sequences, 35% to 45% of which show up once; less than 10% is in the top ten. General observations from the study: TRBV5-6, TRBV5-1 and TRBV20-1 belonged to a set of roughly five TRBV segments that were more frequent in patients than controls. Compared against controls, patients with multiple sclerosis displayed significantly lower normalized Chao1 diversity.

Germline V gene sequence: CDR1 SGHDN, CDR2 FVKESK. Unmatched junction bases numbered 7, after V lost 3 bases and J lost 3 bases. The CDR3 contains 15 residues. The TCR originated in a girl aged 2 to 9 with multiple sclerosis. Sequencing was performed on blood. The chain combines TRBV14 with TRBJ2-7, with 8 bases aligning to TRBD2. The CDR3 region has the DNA TGTGCCAGCAGCCAGCTTAGCGGGAATGGCTACGAGCAGTACTTC. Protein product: CASSQLSGNGYEQYF.